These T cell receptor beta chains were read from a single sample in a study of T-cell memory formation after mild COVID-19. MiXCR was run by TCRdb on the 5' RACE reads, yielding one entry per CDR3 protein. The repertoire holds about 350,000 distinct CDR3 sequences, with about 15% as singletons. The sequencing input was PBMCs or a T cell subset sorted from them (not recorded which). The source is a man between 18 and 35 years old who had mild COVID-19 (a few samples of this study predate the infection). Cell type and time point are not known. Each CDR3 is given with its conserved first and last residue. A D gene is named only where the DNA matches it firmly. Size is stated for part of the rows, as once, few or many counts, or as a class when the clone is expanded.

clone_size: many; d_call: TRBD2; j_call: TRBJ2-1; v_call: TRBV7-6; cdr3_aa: CASSLVLAGDEQFF; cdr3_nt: TGTGCCAGCAGCTTAGTACTAGCGGGGGATGAGCAGTTCTTC
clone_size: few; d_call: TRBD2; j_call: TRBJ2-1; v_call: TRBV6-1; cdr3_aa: CASSEYSGGPYNEQFF; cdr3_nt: TGTGCCAGCAGTGAATACAGCGGGGGGCCCTACAATGAGCAGTTCTTC
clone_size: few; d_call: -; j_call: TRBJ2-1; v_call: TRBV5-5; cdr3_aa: CASSLTPIGAQYNEQFF; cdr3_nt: TGTGCCAGCAGCTTGACGCCGATTGGGGCCCAATACAATGAGCAGTTCTTC
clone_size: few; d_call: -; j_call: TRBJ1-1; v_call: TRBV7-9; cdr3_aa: CASSPRNREHTEAFF; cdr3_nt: TGTGCCAGCAGCCCGAGAAATCGGGAGCACACTGAAGCTTTCTTT
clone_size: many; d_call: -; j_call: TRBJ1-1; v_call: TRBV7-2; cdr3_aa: CASSLLRGADLNTEAFF; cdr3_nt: TGTGCCAGCAGCTTACTCCGGGGGGCAGACTTAAACACTGAAGCTTTCTTT
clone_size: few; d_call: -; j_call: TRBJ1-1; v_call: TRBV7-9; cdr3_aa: CASSLKDMNTEAFF; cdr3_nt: TGTGCCAGCAGCTTAAAAGATATGAACACTGAAGCTTTCTTT
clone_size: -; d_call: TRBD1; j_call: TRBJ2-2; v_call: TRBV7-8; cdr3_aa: CASSEGADTNTGELFF; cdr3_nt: TGTGCCAGCTCCGAGGGGGCCGACACGAACACCGGGGAGCTGTTTTTT
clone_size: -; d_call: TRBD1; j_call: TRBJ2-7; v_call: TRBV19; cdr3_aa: CASSTRDRFSYEQYF; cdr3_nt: TGTGCCAGTAGTACCCGGGACAGATTCTCCTACGAGCAGTACTTC
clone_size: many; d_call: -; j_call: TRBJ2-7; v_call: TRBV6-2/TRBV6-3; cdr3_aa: CASSYSDGQPVQYF; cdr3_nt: TGTGCCAGCAGTTACTCGGATGGGCAACCCGTGCAGTACTTC
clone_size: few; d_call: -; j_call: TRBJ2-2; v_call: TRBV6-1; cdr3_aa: CASGNSVTGELFF; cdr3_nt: TGTGCCAGCGGGAATTCGGTCACCGGGGAGCTGTTTTTT
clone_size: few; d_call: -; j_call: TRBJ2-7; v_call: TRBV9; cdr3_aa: CASSVDGEAYEQYF; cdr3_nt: TGTGCCAGCAGCGTAGACGGGGAGGCCTACGAGCAGTACTTC
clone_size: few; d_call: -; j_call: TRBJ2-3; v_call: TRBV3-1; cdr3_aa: CASSQPQGSTDTQYF; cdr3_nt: TGTGCCAGCAGCCAGCCCCAGGGGAGCACAGATACGCAGTATTTT
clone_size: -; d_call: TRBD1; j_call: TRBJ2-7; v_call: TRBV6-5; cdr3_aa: CASSYGTDRGYPYEQYF; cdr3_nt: TGTGCCAGCAGTTACGGGACCGACAGGGGATACCCCTACGAGCAGTACTTC
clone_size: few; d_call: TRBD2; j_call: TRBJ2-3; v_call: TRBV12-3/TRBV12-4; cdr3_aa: CASIPGLAGDTQYF; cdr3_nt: TGTGCCAGCATCCCGGGACTAGCGGGGGATACGCAGTATTTT
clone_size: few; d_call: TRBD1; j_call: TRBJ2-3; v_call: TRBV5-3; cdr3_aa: CARRTGGTDTQYF; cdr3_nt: TGTGCCAGAAGGACAGGGGGCACAGATACGCAGTATTTT
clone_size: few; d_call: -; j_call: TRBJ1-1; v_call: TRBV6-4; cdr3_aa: CASSDSTGATEAFF; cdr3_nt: TGTGCCAGCAGTGACTCGACAGGAGCCACTGAAGCTTTCTTT
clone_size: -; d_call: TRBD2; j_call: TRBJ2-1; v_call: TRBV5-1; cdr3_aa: CASSDGTSGGLGFF; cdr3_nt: TGCGCCAGCAGCGACGGGACTAGCGGGGGGCTTGGGTTCTTC
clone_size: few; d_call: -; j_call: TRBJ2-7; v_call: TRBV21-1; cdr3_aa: CASSKWGYYEQYF; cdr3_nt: TGTGCCAGCAGCAAATGGGGATACTACGAGCAGTACTTC
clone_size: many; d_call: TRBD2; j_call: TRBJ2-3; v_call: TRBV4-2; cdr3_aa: CASSQDVVGLGIQDTQYF; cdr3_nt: TGTGCCAGCAGCCAAGATGTTGTGGGACTAGGTATTCAAGATACGCAGTATTTT
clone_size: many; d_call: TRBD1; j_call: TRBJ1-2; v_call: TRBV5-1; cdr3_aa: CASSLSGTGGGGYTF; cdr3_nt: TGCGCCAGCAGCCTATCCGGGACAGGTGGTGGAGGCTACACCTTC
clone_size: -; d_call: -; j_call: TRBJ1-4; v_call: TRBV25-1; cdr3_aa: CASSPGGTNEKLFF; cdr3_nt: TGTGCCAGCAGCCCGGGGGGAACTAATGAAAAACTGTTTTTT
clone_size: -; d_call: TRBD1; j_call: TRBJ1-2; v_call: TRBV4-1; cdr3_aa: CASSPSTGVFYGYTF; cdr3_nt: TGCGCCAGCAGCCCGTCGACAGGGGTGTTCTATGGCTACACCTTC
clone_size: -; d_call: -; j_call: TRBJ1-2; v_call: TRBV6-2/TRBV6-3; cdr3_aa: CASSPRGPVWGYTF; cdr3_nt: TGTGCCAGCAGTCCCAGGGGACCGGTGTGGGGCTACACCTTC
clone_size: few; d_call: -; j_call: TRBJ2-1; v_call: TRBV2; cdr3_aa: CASKSGAGLGNEQFF; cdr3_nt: TGTGCCAGTAAGTCGGGTGCCGGGTTAGGCAATGAGCAGTTCTTC
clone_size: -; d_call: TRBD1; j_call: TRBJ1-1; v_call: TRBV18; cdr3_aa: CASSGQGARSEAFF; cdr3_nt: TGTGCCAGCTCGGGACAGGGGGCGAGAAGTGAAGCTTTCTTT
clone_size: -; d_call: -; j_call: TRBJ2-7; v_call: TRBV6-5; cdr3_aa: CASSYSKGAYEQYF; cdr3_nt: TGTGCCAGCAGTTACTCGAAGGGTGCCTACGAGCAGTACTTC
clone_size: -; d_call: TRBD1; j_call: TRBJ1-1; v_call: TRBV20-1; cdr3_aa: CSARGRGPEAFF; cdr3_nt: TGCAGTGCTAGAGGCAGGGGGCCTGAAGCTTTCTTT
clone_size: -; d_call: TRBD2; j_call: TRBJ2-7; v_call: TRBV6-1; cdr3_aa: CASSTPGLAEYEQYF; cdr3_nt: TGTGCCAGCAGTACTCCGGGACTAGCGGAATACGAGCAGTACTTC
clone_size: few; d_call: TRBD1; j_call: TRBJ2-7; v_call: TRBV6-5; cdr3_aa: CASNDRGQNYEQYF; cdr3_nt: TGTGCCAGCAACGACAGGGGGCAGAACTACGAGCAGTACTTC
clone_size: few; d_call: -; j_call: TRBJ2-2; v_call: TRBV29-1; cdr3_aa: CSVEGPWGLDTGELFF; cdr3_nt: TGCAGCGTGGAGGGCCCGTGGGGGCTTGACACCGGGGAGCTGTTTTTT
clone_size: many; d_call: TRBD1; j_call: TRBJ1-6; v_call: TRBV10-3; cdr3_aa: CAISEQRGQGRSPLHF; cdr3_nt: TGTGCCATCAGTGAACAACGGGGACAGGGACGGTCACCCCTCCACTTT
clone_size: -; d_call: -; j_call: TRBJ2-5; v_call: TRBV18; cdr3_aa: CASSPPASYETQYF; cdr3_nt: TGTGCCAGCTCACCACCGGCTAGCTATGAGACCCAGTACTTC
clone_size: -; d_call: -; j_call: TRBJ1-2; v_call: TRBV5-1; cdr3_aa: CASSLVTGTYGYTF; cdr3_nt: TGCGCCAGCAGCTTGGTAACAGGGACCTATGGCTACACCTTC
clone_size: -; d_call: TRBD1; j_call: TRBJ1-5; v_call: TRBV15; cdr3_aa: CATSMDRAGPQHF; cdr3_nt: TGTGCCACCAGCATGGACAGGGCCGGGCCCCAGCATTTT
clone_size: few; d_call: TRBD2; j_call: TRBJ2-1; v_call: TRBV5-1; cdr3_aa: CASSLWRGANNEQFF; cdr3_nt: TGCGCCAGCAGCTTGTGGCGGGGGGCCAACAATGAGCAGTTCTTC
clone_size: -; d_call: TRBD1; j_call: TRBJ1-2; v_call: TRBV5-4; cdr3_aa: CASRLDRDYGYTF; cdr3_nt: TGTGCCAGCAGACTGGACAGGGACTATGGCTACACCTTC
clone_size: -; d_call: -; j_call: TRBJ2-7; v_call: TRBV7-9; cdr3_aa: CASSGGLHEQYF; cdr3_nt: TGTGCCAGCAGCGGGGGACTTCACGAGCAGTACTTC
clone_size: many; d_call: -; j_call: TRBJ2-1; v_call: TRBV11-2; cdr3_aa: CASSLDRGPNNEQFF; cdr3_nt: TGTGCCAGCAGCTTAGATCGGGGTCCAAACAATGAGCAGTTCTTC
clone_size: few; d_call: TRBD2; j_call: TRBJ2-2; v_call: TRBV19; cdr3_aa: CASEGRDYYTGELFF; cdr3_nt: TGTGCCAGCGAGGGCCGGGACTACTACACCGGGGAGCTGTTTTTT